This TCR beta chain was identified in a study of blood T cell repertoires in COVID-19. Trimming shortened V by 4 bases and J by 1 base, and 11 bases separated the two germline ends. Germline assignment: CDR1 SGHRS and CDR2 YFSETQ. The CDR3 spans 14 residues. Sequencing used immunoSEQ multiplex PCR; TCRdb keeps in-frame clones, though not all of them. The sample carries 95,000 to 110,000 clones, more than 70% recorded once. The rearrangement uses TRBV5-1 and TRBJ1-1; D is ambiguous. The material sequenced was peripheral blood. The TCR originated in a man aged 40-49 years with active or convalescent COVID-19. CDR3 sequence: CASSLQTGNTEAFF. CDR3 coding DNA: TGCGCCAGCAGCCTGCAGACGGGGAACACTGAAGCTTTCTTT.